This T cell receptor beta chain was sequenced during a study of CD8+ T cells in alopecia areata (dated by TCRdb to 2017 to 2018). About the study as a whole: In both human patients and the C3H/HeJ mouse model, the study applied high-throughput TCRbeta sequencing to look at T cell clonal expansion in alopecia areata. On the human side, TCRbeta sequencing was run on scalp tissue and on sorted CD4+ and CD8+ peripheral blood T cells from healthy controls and from alopecia areata patients with either patchy or totalis/universalis disease. Scalp clonality was compared among normal scalp (n=4), patchy alopecia areata scalp (n=8), and alopecia totalis/universalis scalp (n=8). RNA came from the PAXgene miRNA kit for fixed scalp, the miRNeasy kit for PBMCs, and the RNeasy kit for mouse skin. Amplification of TCRbeta CDR3 regions was done by immunoSEQ multiplex PCR using 35 Vbeta forward primers and 13 Jbeta reverse primers.

Libraries were prepared through the immunoSEQ multiplex PCR assay. For TCR sequencing, RNA was extracted from every sample and reverse transcribed into cDNA to serve as template. First-strand cDNA was synthesized with SuperScript III using a 2:1 mix of oligo-dT and random hexamers. A synthetic immune receptor repertoire was used to gauge amplification bias, and whatever bias remained was removed computationally. Per the authors' processing: Raw reads were preprocessed for error removal, and CDR3 was defined according to IMGT conventions as running from the conserved cysteine to phenylalanine. Clonality was computed by normalizing Shannon entropy by log2 of the number of productive unique TCRs and subtracting the result from 1. Whether scalp clones were CD4 or CD8 was inferred by matching scalp TCRbeta sequences against CD4 and CD8 repertoires sorted from blood. Held by TCRdb, this immuneACCESS table contains in-frame sequences only and omits some clones. Under half of the omission traces to an unresolved V gene where checked; the cause of the rest is unknown. Clone size and the V and J calls come from that table; the DNA yielded D and trimming. The table for this sample lists 120,000 or so clones; about 50% of them were counted only once. The top ten clonotypes cover approximately 10% of the sample.

Peripheral blood and lesional scalp punch biopsies were obtained from patients with alopecia areata. After PBMCs were isolated by density centrifugation and stained for CD3, CD4 and CD8, a FACSAria was used to sort CD4+ and CD8+ T cells. Alopecia areata patients who were not treated were recruited through a multicenter biomarker study. Blood CD8+ T cells from a few biomarker-study patients were further sorted into NKG2D-low and NKG2D-high fractions. Looking up the germline V gene yields CDR1 SNHLY and CDR2 FYNNEI. The CDR3 goes from the cysteine to the phenylalanine over 12 residues. Only the CDR3 region is kept as DNA, spanning 36 bases read in frame from base 1. Trimming removed 7 bases from V and 8 bases from J, leaving 12 bases between the germline ends. Broad study findings and their caveats: Higher clonality and more expanded CD8+ clones were observed in lesional scalp than in normal scalp, particularly in alopecia totalis/universalis, a finding suggestive of antigenic drive. Scalp TCR repertoire analysis is complicated because resident alphabeta T cells in normal human skin are also sequenced, whereas mouse skin is dominated by gammadelta T cells. Shared TCR sequences between patients were less evident than in mice, which may be partly attributable to HLA diversity in the patient population.

Comment on this clone: Its antigen has not been determined. No base quality information exists; no much larger clone differs at one position.

The receptor was derived from a human donor with alopecia areata. This sequence uses TRBV2 and TRBJ2-4; too little of a D gene remains to name it. The sample consisted of NKG2D-low CD8+ T cells sorted from blood. The sample's cell subset or site label is to be understood as: sorted CD8+ NKG2D-low blood T cells. In nucleotide form, the sequence is TGTGCCAGCAAGGGTCAGAAGGACATTCAGTACTTC. Translated, it reads CASKGQKDIQYF.